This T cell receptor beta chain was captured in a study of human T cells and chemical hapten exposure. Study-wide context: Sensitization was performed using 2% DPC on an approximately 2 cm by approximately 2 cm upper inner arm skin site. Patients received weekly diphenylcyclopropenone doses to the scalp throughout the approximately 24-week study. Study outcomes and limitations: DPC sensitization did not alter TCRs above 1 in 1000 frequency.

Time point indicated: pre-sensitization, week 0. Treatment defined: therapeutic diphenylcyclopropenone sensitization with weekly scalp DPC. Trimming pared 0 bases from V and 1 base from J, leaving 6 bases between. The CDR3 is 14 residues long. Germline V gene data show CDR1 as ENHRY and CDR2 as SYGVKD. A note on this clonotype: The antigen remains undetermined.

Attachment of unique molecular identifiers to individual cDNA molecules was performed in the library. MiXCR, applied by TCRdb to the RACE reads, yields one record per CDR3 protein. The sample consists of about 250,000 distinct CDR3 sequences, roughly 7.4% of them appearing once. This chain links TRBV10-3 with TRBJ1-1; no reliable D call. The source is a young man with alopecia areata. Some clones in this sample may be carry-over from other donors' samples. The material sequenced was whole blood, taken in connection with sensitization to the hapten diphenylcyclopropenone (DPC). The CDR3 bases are TGTGCCATCAGTGAGTCGGTGGGGAACACTGAAGCTTTCTTT. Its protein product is CAISESVGNTEAFF.